The 8 T cell receptor beta chains reported below all come from one sample, sequenced in a study of CD8 T cells in Susac syndrome. Random hexamers were used to reverse transcribe the RNA input (roughly 0.5 to 1 ug). TCRdb ran MiXCR on the immunoSEQ multiplex PCR reads and lists one entry per CDR3 protein. In the table there are roughly 400,000 distinct CDR3 sequences, 85% of which are singletons. Source material: CD8+ T cells from PBMCs. These receptors were taken from a human donor with multiple sclerosis.

The rearrangement uses TRBV15 and TRBJ1-2; D uncertain. The CDR3 sequence is 13 residues long. V lost 4 bases to trimming and J lost 5 bases, with 11 bases between them. In germline, CDR1 is LNHNV, CDR2 YYDKDF (reference sequence). CDR3: CATSTFHGYGYTF. The DNA for the CDR3 is TGTGCCACCAGCACCTTCCACGGGTATGGCTACACCTTC.

A single count supports this clonotype. The V gene is TRBV28, the J gene TRBJ2-7; 10 bases match TRBD2. Germline CDR1 MDHEN, CDR2 SYDVKM. This CDR3 has 13 residues. V dropped 7 bases and J dropped 1; count of bases not matched to a gene: 1. CDR3 in DNA: TGTGCCAGCAAGGGACTAGCGTCCTACGAGCAGTACTTC. Its protein product is CASKGLASYEQYF.

The sample holds a few counts of this clonotype. This sequence joins TRBV27 and TRBJ2-7; no definite D call. V gave up 5 bases and J gave up 3 bases, with 8 bases separating them. Germline assignment: CDR1 MNHEY and CDR2 SMNVEV (reference sequence). The CDR3 runs to 12 residues. The CDR3 loop is CASSPPGYEQYF. The CDR3 region has the DNA TGTGCCAGCAGTCCCCCCGGCTACGAGCAGTACTTC.

The chain uses TRBV11-2 and TRBJ2-6; D remains ambiguous. Germline assignment: CDR1 SGHAT and CDR2 FQNNGV. The V and J ends lost 5 bases and 5 bases respectively, with 16 bases between them. The CDR3 runs 16 residues. The CDR3 is CASSTRVASRANVLTF. CDR3 coding DNA: TGTGCCAGCAGCACAAGGGTCGCGAGCAGGGCCAACGTCCTGACTTTC.

The rearrangement joins TRBV6-5 to TRBJ2-1; D may be TRBD1 or TRBD2 (5 bases each). This CDR3 has 16 amino acids. V lost 0 bases, J lost 6 bases, and 15 bases lay in between. CDR1 and CDR2 (germline): MNHEY, SVGAGI. The CDR3 region has the DNA TGTGCCAGCAGTTACTCGATCCGGGGACCGCCCAATGAGCAGTTCTTC. Its protein is CASSYSIRGPPNEQFF.

This chain uses TRBV3-1 with TRBJ2-1; 9 nucleotides align to TRBD2. Germline loops: CDR1 LGHDT, CDR2 YNNKEL (reference sequence). CDR3 size: 19 residues. V dropped 3 bases and J dropped 3; count of bases not matched to a gene: 15. For the CDR3, the DNA is TGTGCCAGCAGCCACCCCAAGGGACTAGCAGGCCTCCACTACAATGAGCAGTTCTTC. Protein sequence: CASSHPKGLAGLHYNEQFF.

J is TRBJ2-1 and V is TRBV20-1; weak D call: TRBD1 (6 bases). CDR1 DFQATT and CDR2 SNEGSKA come from the germline V gene (reference sequence). V lost 1 base and J lost 3, with 10 bases in between. This CDR3 contains 14 residues. For the CDR3, the DNA is TGCAGTGCTAGAGCCCCGGACAGCTACAATGAGCAGTTCTTC. This translates into CSARAPDSYNEQFF.

The chain carries TRBV2 and TRBJ2-3; perhaps TRBD1 as D (5 bases). Deletions cut 7 bases from V and 5 bases from J, with 13 bases between. Germline assignment: CDR1 SNHLY and CDR2 FYNNEI. The CDR3 extends over 13 amino acids. CDR3 residues: CASKGPAQDTQYF. In nucleotides, the CDR3 is TGTGCCAGCAAGGGGCCCGCTCAAGATACGCAGTATTTT.